This entry lists 15 T cell receptor beta chains sequenced from one sample in a study of blood T cell repertoires in COVID-19. Profiling relied on immunoSEQ multiplex PCR, and the TCRdb table lists in-frame clones only, not all of them. The sample yields approximately 190,000 clones, about 80% seen once. The specimen sequenced was PBMCs or T cells enriched from blood (not recorded which). The receptor source for this set is a man in his forties who had recovered from COVID-19.

In its sample, this clone was seen many times. The rearrangement joins TRBV4-1 to TRBJ1-6; no clear D gene. From germline, CDR1 is MGHRA and CDR2 YSYEKL. V lost 0 bases, J lost 0 bases, and 9 bases lay in between. The CDR3 has 17 amino acids. Here the CDR3 reads CASSQEAASSYNSPLHF. The CDR3 DNA follows: TGCGCCAGCAGCCAAGAGGCGGCAAGCTCCTATAATTCACCCCTCCACTTT.

CDR3 nucleotide sequence: TGTGCCATCAGGGGACAGGGGGCGGCCACTGAAGCTTTCTTT. Encoded protein: CAIRGQGAATEAFF. V and J are TRBV10-3 and TRBJ1-1; TRBD1 matches 12 bases. This CDR3 has 14 amino acids. Germline trimming cut 6 bases from V and 4 bases from J; bases unmatched to any gene: 3. Germline V gene sequence: CDR1 ENHRY, CDR2 SYGVKD.

The rearrangement joins TRBV14 to TRBJ1-5; tentatively, D is TRBD1 (6 bases). There are 14 residues in the CDR3. Germline V gene data show CDR1 as SGHDN and CDR2 as FVKESK. V was shortened by 6 bases and J by 5 bases, with 14 bases between the two germline ends. Written as DNA, the CDR3 is TGTGCCAGCAGTCGTACAGGGATAGATCAGCCCCAGCATTTT. It encodes CASSRTGIDQPQHF.

The chain is built from TRBV4-3 and TRBJ2-2; the match to TRBD2 covers 8 bases. Germline values: CDR1 LGHNA, CDR2 YSLEER. The CDR3 is 20 residues long. Trimming cost V 0 bases and J 2 bases; bases outside gene matches: 14. CDR3 nucleotide sequence: TGCGCCAGCAGCCAAGATAGGAGGGTCGGGCGGGGGGCCAACACCGGGGAGCTGTTTTTT. Amino acids: CASSQDRRVGRGANTGELFF.

The rearrangement joins TRBV5-8 to TRBJ1-5, with D perhaps matching TRBD1 (6 bases). The germline V and J ends were trimmed by 6 bases and 0 bases, with 16 bases remaining between them. Germline V CDR1 and CDR2: SGHTS, YDEGEE. The CDR3 has 16 residues. DNA for the CDR3: TGTGCCAGCACGTCCTGGGGGCTTGGTAGCAATCAGCCCCAGCATTTT. Its protein product is CASTSWGLGSNQPQHF.

CDR3 sequence: CASSVDVGQGSSQYF. CDR3 nucleotides: TGTGCCAGCAGCGTAGACGTGGGACAGGGTAGTTCGCAGTATTTT. The rearrangement uses TRBV9 and TRBJ2-3; 9 bases are a match to TRBD1. Germline CDR1 reads SGDLS; CDR2 reads YYNGEE. The CDR3 length is 15 residues. The V segment lost 0 bases and the J segment 10 bases; nucleotides outside the gene matches: 9. The full variable domain, with the rest looked up from reference TRBV9 and TRBJ2-3, is DSGVTQTPKHLITATGQRVTLRCSPRSGDLSVYWYQQSLDQGLQFLIQYYNGEERAKGNILERFSAQQFPDLHSELNLSSLELGDSALYFCASSVDVGQGSSQYFGPGTRLTVL.

A single count supports this clone. The V and J genes are TRBV3-1 (or the pseudogene TRBV3-2) and TRBJ2-2; 7 bases are a match to TRBD1. There are 15 residues in the CDR3. Trimming took 4 bases from V and 4 from J; bases not matched to a gene: 6. Germline values: CDR1 LGHDT, CDR2 YNNKEL (reference sequence). In DNA, the CDR3 is TGTGCCAGCAGCCCTACAGGGGTAGGCACCGGGGAGCTGTTTTTT. Its protein is CASSPTGVGTGELFF.

The chain combines TRBV19 with TRBJ1-1, with 8 bases aligning to TRBD1. The germline V gene has CDR1 LNHDA and CDR2 SQIVND (reference sequence). V trimming: 5 bases; J trimming: 2 bases; junction bases outside the gene matches: 4. The CDR3 spans 14 residues. The CDR3 DNA sequence: TGTGCCAGTAGTGTCGACAGGGGAAACACTGAAGCTTTCTTT. Its translation is CASSVDRGNTEAFF. Full variable domain (remainder filled in from reference TRBV19 and TRBJ1-1): DGGITQSPKYLFRKEGQNVTLSCEQNLNHDAMYWYRQDPGQGLRLIYYSQIVNDFQKGDIAEGYSVSREKKESFPLTVTSAQKNPTAFYLCASSVDRGNTEAFFGQGTRLTVV.

In this sample, this clone turned up many times. The V gene is TRBV6-5, the J gene TRBJ1-6, with D possibly TRBD1 on 5 matching bases. The V and J ends lost 5 bases and 14 bases respectively, with 16 bases between them. The CDR3 is 13 amino acids. CDR1 and CDR2 (germline): MNHEY, SVGAGI. The CDR3: CASSLKRGPSLHF. CDR3 sequence (DNA): TGTGCCAGCAGTCTTAAAAGGGGTCCGTCCCTCCACTTT.

The count of this clone is one. The chain joins TRBV9 to TRBJ1-2; maybe TRBD1 (5 bases). Trimming cost V 4 bases and J 4 bases, with 20 bases left between them. This CDR3 comprises 16 residues. In germline, CDR1 is SGDLS, CDR2 YYNGEE. CDR3 loop: CASSQGPAARVYGYTF. DNA of the CDR3: TGTGCCAGCAGCCAAGGACCCGCTGCCAGGGTCTATGGCTACACCTTC. The full variable domain, with the rest looked up from reference TRBV9 and TRBJ1-2, is DSGVTQTPKHLITATGQRVTLRCSPRSGDLSVYWYQQSLDQGLQFLIQYYNGEERAKGNILERFSAQQFPDLHSELNLSSLELGDSALYFCASSQGPAARVYGYTFGSGTRLTVV.

The chain joins TRBV2 to TRBJ2-5; D is perhaps TRBD1 (5 bases). Germline V CDR1 and CDR2: SNHLY, FYNNEI. The V gene lost 4 bases and the J gene lost 4 bases, with 19 bases spanning the gap. There are 16 residues in the CDR3. The CDR3 nucleotides read TGTGCCAGCAGTGGCATCGTGGGGCTTTGGGTAGAGACCCAGTACTTC. Translating it yields CASSGIVGLWVETQYF.

This clone was counted a few times. This chain uses TRBV5-1 with TRBJ2-5, with 7 nucleotides matching TRBD1. The ends lost 4 bases at V and 0 bases at J; junction bases unmatched: 9. The CDR3 has 16 amino acids. Germline lookup yields CDR1 SGHRS and CDR2 YFSETQ. Written as DNA, the CDR3 is TGCGCCAGCAGCCCCCTGGACAGGCGAAACCAAGAGACCCAGTACTTC. Residues: CASSPLDRRNQETQYF.

As for this clone: The sample contains more than one DNA sequence encoding this CDR3. The chain uses TRBV18 and TRBJ1-1; no clear D. The CDR3 contains 13 residues. Germline V gene lookup returns CDR1 KGHSH and CDR2 LQKENI. The germline V and J ends were trimmed by 6 bases and 0 bases, with 8 bases remaining between them. The DNA of the CDR3 is TGTGCCAGCTCCCCTAGTTTGAACACTGAAGCTTTCTTT. Its protein is CASSPSLNTEAFF.

This rearrangement joins TRBV3-1 (or the pseudogene TRBV3-2) to TRBJ1-1, with a possible D match to TRBD1 (6 bases). This CDR3 contains 16 residues. Looked up from germline, CDR1 is LGHDT and CDR2 is YNNKEL (reference sequence). Between the trimmed V and J ends, which lost 4 bases and 4 bases, there was a span of 19 bases. The DNA for the CDR3 is TGTGCCAGCAGCCTGGGACCCAGGGGCGTTTTCACTGAAGCTTTCTTT. This encodes CASSLGPRGVFTEAFF.

The V gene is TRBV11-2, the J gene TRBJ1-1; the D gene is possibly TRBD1 (5 bases). Germline values: CDR1 SGHAT, CDR2 FQNNGV. Trimming removed 0 bases from V and 2 bases from J, with 16 bases in between. The CDR3 is 17 residues long. This CDR3 reads CASSLDFRQYRNTEAFF. CDR3 in DNA: TGTGCCAGCAGCTTAGACTTCAGACAGTACCGAAACACTGAAGCTTTCTTT. Variable domain in full (rest from reference TRBV11-2 and TRBJ1-1): EAGVAQSPRYKIIEKRQSVAFWCNPISGHATLYWYQQILGQGPKLLIQFQNNGVVDDSQLPKDRFSAERLKGVDSTLKIQPAKLEDSAVYLCASSLDFRQYRNTEAFFGQGTRLTVV.